The source of this T cell receptor beta chain is a study of blood T cell repertoires in COVID-19. On the study more broadly: Acute-phase and convalescent COVID-19 samples originated in the United States, Italy and Spain. T cells, B-cell-depleted T cells, or PBMCs provided the cDNA or gDNA that served as material.

The authors' processing: Amplification from reference gene primers served as the basis for estimated nucleated cell counts. Generated by immunoSEQ multiplex PCR, the TCRdb table keeps only in-frame clones and is missing some. Clone size and V and J calls were adopted from that table, with D and trimming inferred from the DNA. This sample carries 65,000 to 80,000 clones, more than 75% of them seen once, and the ten largest clones take about a fifth. The CDR3 totals 15 residues. The sequence came from a human donor in a cohort sampled during active COVID-19. The gene calls are TRBV1 and TRBJ1-1; TRBD1 was called by the table and not checked on the DNA. TRBV1 is an annotated pseudogene. Sequencing input: peripheral blood. CDR3 sequence (DNA): TGCACCAGCAGCCAAGATCAGGGGTATAACACTGAAGCTTTCTTT. Amino acids: CTSSQDQGYNTEAFF.